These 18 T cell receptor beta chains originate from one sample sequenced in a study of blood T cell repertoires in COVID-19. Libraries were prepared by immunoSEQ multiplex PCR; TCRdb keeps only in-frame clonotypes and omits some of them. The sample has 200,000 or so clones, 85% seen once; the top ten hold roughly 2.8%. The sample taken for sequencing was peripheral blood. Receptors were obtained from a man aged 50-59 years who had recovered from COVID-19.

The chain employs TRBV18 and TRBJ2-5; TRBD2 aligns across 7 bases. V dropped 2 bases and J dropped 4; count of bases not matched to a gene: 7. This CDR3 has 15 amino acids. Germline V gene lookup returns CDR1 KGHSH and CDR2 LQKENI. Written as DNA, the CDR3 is TGTGCCAGCTCACCAAAGCTGGGAGGGTCAGAGACCCAGTACTTC. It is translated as CASSPKLGGSETQYF.

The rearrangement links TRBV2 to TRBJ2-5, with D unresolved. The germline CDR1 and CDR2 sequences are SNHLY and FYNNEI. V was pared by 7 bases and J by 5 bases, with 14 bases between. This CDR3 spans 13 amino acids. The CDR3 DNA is TGTGCCAGCATCCTTACCGCGGTCGAGACCCAGTACTTC. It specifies CASILTAVETQYF. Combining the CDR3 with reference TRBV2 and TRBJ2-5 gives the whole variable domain EPEVTQTPSHQVTQMGQEVILRCVPISNHLYFYWYRQILGQKVEFLVSFYNNEISEKSEIFDDQFSVERPDGSNFTLKIRSTKLEDSAMYFCASILTAVETQYFGPGTRLLVL.

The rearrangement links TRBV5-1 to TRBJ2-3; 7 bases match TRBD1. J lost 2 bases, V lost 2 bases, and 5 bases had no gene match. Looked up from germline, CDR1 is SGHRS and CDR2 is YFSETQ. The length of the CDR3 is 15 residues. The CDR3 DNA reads TGCGCCAGCAGCTTAACGACAGGGTACACAGATACGCAGTATTTT. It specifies CASSLTTGYTDTQYF.

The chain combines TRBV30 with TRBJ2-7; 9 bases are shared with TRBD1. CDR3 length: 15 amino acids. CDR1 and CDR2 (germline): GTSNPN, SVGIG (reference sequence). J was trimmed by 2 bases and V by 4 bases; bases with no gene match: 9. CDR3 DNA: TGTGCCTGGAAACCCCCGGGACAGGGTACCTACGAGCAGTACTTC. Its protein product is CAWKPPGQGTYEQYF. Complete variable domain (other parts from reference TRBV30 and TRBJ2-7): SQTIHQWPATLVQPVGSPLSLECTVEGTSNPNLYWYRQAAGRGLQLLFYSVGIGQISSEVPQNLSASRPQDRQFILSSKKLLLSDSGFYLCAWKPPGQGTYEQYFGPGTRLTVT.

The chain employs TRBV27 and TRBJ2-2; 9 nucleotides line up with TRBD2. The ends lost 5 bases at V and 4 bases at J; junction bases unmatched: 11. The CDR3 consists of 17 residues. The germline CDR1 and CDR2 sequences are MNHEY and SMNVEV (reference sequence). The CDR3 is CASSEGHGLAFTGELFF. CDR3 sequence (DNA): TGTGCCAGCAGTGAGGGTCACGGACTAGCGTTCACCGGGGAGCTGTTTTTT.

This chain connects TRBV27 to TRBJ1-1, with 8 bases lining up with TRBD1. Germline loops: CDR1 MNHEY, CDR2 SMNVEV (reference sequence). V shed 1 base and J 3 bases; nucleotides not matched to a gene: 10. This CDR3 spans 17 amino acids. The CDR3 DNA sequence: TGTGCCAGCAGTTTATGGTCGGCAGGGGGCAGTTACACTGAAGCTTTCTTT. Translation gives CASSLWSAGGSYTEAFF.

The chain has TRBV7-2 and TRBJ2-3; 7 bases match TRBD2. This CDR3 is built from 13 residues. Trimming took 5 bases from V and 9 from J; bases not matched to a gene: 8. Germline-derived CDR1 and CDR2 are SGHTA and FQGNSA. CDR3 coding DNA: TGTGCCAGCAGCCCCTCCCGGGAGGAAACGCAGTATTTT. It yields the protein CASSPSREETQYF.

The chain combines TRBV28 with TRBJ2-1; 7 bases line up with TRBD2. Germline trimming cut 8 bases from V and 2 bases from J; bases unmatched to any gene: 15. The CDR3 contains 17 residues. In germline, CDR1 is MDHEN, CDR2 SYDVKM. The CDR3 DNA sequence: TGTGCCAGCCCACCCTCAGGGACTACGCTTCCCTACAATGAGCAGTTCTTC. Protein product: CASPPSGTTLPYNEQFF.

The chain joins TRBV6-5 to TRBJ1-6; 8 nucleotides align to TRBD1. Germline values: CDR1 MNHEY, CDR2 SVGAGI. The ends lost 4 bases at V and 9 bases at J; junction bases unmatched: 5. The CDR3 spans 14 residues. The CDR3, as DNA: TGTGCCAGCAGTTTTTCAGGGGGCGGTTCACCCCTCCACTTT. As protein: CASSFSGGGSPLHF.

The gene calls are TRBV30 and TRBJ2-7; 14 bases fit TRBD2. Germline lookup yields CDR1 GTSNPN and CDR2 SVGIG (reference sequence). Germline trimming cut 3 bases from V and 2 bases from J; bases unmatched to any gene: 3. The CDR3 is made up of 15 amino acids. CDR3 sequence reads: CAWRGLAGAPYEQYF. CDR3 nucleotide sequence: TGTGCCTGGAGGGGACTAGCGGGAGCTCCCTACGAGCAGTACTTC.

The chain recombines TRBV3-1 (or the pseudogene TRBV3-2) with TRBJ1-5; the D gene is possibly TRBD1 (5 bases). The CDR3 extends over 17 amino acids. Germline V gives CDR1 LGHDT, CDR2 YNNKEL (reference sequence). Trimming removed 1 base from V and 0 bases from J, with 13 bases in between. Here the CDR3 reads CASSQGSGQYSNQPQHF. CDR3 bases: TGTGCCAGCAGCCAAGGTAGCGGACAATATAGCAATCAGCCCCAGCATTTT.

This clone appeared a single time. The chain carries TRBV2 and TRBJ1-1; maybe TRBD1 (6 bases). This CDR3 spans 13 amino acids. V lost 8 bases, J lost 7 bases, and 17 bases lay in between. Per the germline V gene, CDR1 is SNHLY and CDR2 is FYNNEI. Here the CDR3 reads CASLAGAAIEAFF. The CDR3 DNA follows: TGTGCCAGCCTGGCAGGGGCCGCTATTGAAGCTTTCTTT. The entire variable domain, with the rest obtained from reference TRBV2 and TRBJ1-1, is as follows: EPEVTQTPSHQVTQMGQEVILRCVPISNHLYFYWYRQILGQKVEFLVSFYNNEISEKSEIFDDQFSVERPDGSNFTLKIRSTKLEDSAMYFCASLAGAAIEAFFGQGTRLTVV.

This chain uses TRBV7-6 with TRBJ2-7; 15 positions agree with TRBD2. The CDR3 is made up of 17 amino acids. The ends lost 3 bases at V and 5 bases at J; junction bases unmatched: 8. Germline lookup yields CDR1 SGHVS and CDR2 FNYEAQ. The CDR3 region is CASSLGGLAGGPHEQYF. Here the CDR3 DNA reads TGTGCCAGCAGCTTGGGAGGACTAGCGGGAGGGCCACACGAGCAGTACTTC.

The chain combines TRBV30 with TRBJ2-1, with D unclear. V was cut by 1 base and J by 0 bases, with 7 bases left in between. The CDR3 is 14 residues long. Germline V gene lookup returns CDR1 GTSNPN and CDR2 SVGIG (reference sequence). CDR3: CAWSGGGSYNEQFF. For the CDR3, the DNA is TGTGCCTGGAGTGGTGGCGGCTCCTACAATGAGCAGTTCTTC.

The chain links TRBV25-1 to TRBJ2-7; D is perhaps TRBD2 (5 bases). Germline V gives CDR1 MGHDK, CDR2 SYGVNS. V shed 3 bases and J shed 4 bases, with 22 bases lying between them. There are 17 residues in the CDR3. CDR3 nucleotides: TGTGCCAGCAGTGACCCCCGGGGAAAGGCCCGGTCTTACGAGCAGTACTTC. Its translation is CASSDPRGKARSYEQYF.

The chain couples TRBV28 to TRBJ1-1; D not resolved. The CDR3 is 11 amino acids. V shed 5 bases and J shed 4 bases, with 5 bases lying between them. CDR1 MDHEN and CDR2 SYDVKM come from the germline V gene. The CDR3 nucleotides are TGTGCCAGCAGTACTGTCACTGAAGCTTTCTTT. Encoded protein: CASSTVTEAFF.

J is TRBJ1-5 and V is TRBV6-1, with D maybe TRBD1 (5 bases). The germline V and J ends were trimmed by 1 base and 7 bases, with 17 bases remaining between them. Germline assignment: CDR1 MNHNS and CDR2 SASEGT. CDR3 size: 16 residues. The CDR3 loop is CASSEEGSGVGQPQHF. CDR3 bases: TGTGCCAGCAGTGAAGAGGGGAGCGGGGTGGGACAGCCCCAGCATTTT.

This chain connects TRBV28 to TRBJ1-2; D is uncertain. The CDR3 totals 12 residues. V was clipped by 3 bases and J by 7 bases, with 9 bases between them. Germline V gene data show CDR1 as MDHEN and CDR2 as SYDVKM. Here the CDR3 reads CASSLTQLGYTF. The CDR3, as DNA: TGTGCCAGCAGTTTGACTCAGCTTGGCTACACCTTC.